The 25 T cell receptor beta chains below come from one sample, sequenced in a study of PD-1 blockade in classical Hodgkin lymphoma. Only in-frame clones appear in the TCRdb table, and some are missing; sequencing was by immunoSEQ multiplex PCR. The sample lists 20,000 to 25,000 clones, roughly three quarters occurring once. No patient escaped relapse after autologous stem cell transplantation, and brentuximab vedotin exposure varied. Source: peripheral blood mononuclear cells (PBMCs), taken at baseline. Receptors were obtained from a human donor with classical Hodgkin lymphoma.

CDR3 bases: TGTGCCAGCAGCTTGCTCCGGGGGCCCGCGAACACTGAAGCTTTCTTT. Amino acid sequence: CASSLLRGPANTEAFF. The gene calls are TRBV5-4 and TRBJ1-1; tentatively, D is TRBD1 (6 bases). CDR1 is SGHNT and CDR2 is YYREEE in the germline V gene (reference sequence). This CDR3 comprises 16 residues. V was clipped by 1 base and J by 1 base, with 14 bases between them.

J is TRBJ2-4 and V is TRBV7-8; perhaps TRBD2 as D (5 bases). The CDR3 is 17 amino acids. CDR1 is SGHVS and CDR2 is FQNEAQ in the germline V gene. Trimming pared 1 base from V and 1 base from J, leaving 14 bases between. CDR3 sequence: CASSLEPGADAKNIQYF. In DNA form, the CDR3 reads TGTGCCAGCAGCTTAGAACCTGGAGCGGACGCCAAAAACATTCAGTACTTC. Variable domain in full (rest from reference TRBV7-8 and TRBJ2-4): GAGVSQSPRYKVAKRGQDVALRCDPISGHVSLFWYQQALGQGPEFLTYFQNEAQLDKSGLPSDRFFAERPEGSVSTLKIQRTQQEDSAVYLCASSLEPGADAKNIQYFGAGTRLSVL.

To note about this clone: Relative to the germline gene, one junction end is altered; a read error may explain this. V gene TRBV19 combines with J gene TRBJ2-5; 12 positions match TRBD1. This CDR3 comprises 16 residues. The V gene's germline CDR1 is LNHDA and CDR2 SQIVND (reference sequence). The DNA of the CDR3 is TGTGCCAGTAGTATTGGGACAGGGGGCTTCCAAGAGACCCGGTACTTC. Translation gives CASSIGTGGFQETRYF.

This clone is a singleton in its sample. The genes are TRBV5-1 and TRBJ1-2, with D maybe TRBD1 (6 bases). Trimming shortened V by 0 bases and J by 2 bases, and 8 bases separated the two germline ends. The germline gives CDR1 SGHRS, CDR2 YFSETQ. This CDR3 contains 14 residues. As DNA, the CDR3 is TGCGCCAGCAGCTTGGGAGGACAGAACTATGGCTACACCTTC. Translating gives CASSLGGQNYGYTF.

As to this clone: This likely reflects a read error, since a far larger clone is one base away. The V and J genes are TRBV11-2 and TRBJ2-7; weak D call: TRBD1 (5 bases). Trimming took off 4 bases at V and 1 base at J, with 14 bases between the two ends. The CDR3 spans 15 residues. Germline CDR1 reads SGHAT; CDR2 reads FQNNGV. The CDR3 DNA follows: TGTGCCAGCAGCTCTCACCAGGGATATTCCTACGAGCAGTACTTC. It encodes CASSSHQGYSYEQYF.

The CDR3, as DNA: TGCAGCGTTTATCTTGGGATTGGGGCCTCCTACGAGCAGTACTTC. Protein sequence: CSVYLGIGASYEQYF. V and J are TRBV29-1 and TRBJ2-5; D is possibly TRBD1 (5 bases). The J call may be mistaken, given a closer DNA end match to TRBJ2-7. Germline CDR1 reads SQVTM; CDR2 reads ANQGSEA. This CDR3 comprises 15 residues.

This clone turned up a few times. CDR3 coding DNA: TGTGCCAGCAGCTTCGGGACTGATACCTACGAGCAGTACTTC. This gives the protein CASSFGTDTYEQYF. This chain joins TRBV5-5 and TRBJ2-7; D may be TRBD2 (6 bases). Trimming took 2 bases from V and 2 from J, leaving 11 bases between them. Germline V CDR1 and CDR2: SGHKS, YYEKEE (reference sequence). This CDR3 spans 14 amino acids.

V is TRBV5-6 and J is TRBJ2-6; D is possibly TRBD1 or TRBD2 (6 bases each). V was shortened by 6 bases and J by 4 bases, with 14 bases between the two germline ends. The CDR3 is 15 residues long. The germline CDR1 and CDR2 sequences are SGHDT and YYEEEE. The CDR3 sequence: CASTQWGAGANVLTF. The DNA for the CDR3 is TGTGCCAGCACCCAATGGGGGGCCGGGGCCAACGTCCTGACTTTC. The entire variable domain, with the rest obtained from reference TRBV5-6 and TRBJ2-6, is as follows: DAGVTQSPTHLIKTRGQQVTLRCSPKSGHDTVSWYQQALGQGPQFIFQYYEEEERQRGNFPDRFSGHQFPNYSSELNVNALLLGDSALYLCASTQWGAGANVLTFGAGSRLTVL.

The chain employs TRBV4-3 and TRBJ2-7; D might be TRBD2 (5 bases). The V end was cut by 0 bases, the J end by 4 bases, with 22 bases between. Germline V lookup: CDR1 LGHNA, CDR2 YSLEER. The CDR3 runs to 18 residues. The CDR3 spells CASSQDLEDEGEPYEQYF. CDR3 DNA: TGCGCCAGCAGCCAAGACCTCGAGGATGAGGGTGAACCGTACGAGCAGTACTTC.

In nucleotides, the CDR3 is TGTGCCAGCGCGGGGGCCCTATCCTCCTCTACGCAGTATTTT. It encodes CASAGALSSSTQYF. The rearrangement uses TRBV2 and TRBJ2-3; a weak D match, TRBD2 (7 bases). There are 14 residues in the CDR3. Deletions cut 8 bases from V and 8 bases from J, with 20 bases between. Germline CDR1 SNHLY, CDR2 FYNNEI.

J is TRBJ2-1 and V is TRBV5-1; possibly TRBD1 or TRBD2 for D (5 bases each). Per germline, CDR1 SGHRS and CDR2 YFSETQ. The CDR3 is 13 amino acids. V gave up 7 bases and J gave up 6 bases, with 14 bases separating them. The DNA for the CDR3 is TGCGCCAGCGGGGTAGACGGGGCCAATGAGCAGTTCTTC. Translation: CASGVDGANEQFF.

The V gene is TRBV10-3, the J gene TRBJ1-6, with D possibly being TRBD1 (5 bases). V was clipped by 6 bases and J by 8 bases, with 11 bases between them. Germline assignment: CDR1 ENHRY and CDR2 SYGVKD. The length of the CDR3 is 13 residues. CDR3 amino acids: CAISATEDSPLHF. In DNA, the CDR3 is TGTGCCATCAGCGCGACAGAAGATTCACCCCTCCACTTT.

The chain is built from TRBV2 and TRBJ1-1, with D possibly being TRBD1 (6 bases). Germline lookup yields CDR1 SNHLY and CDR2 FYNNEI. The CDR3 contains 13 residues. The ends were cut back, 2 bases at V and 3 bases at J, with 7 bases in the middle. CDR3 protein: CASSETGHTEAFF. The CDR3 region has the DNA TGTGCCAGCAGTGAAACAGGGCACACTGAAGCTTTCTTT.

There are a few counts of this clone. The rearrangement links TRBV30 to TRBJ1-1, with D perhaps TRBD1 (6 bases). Germline V CDR1 and CDR2: GTSNPN, SVGIG (reference sequence). CDR3 length: 14 residues. Trimming took off 3 bases at V and 3 bases at J, with 14 bases between the two ends. The CDR3 bases are TGTGCCTGGAGCGCAGGGGTATTGGACACTGAAGCTTTCTTT. Its translation is CAWSAGVLDTEAFF.

This sequence joins TRBV5-6 and TRBJ2-7, with 9 bases fitting TRBD2. Looked up from germline, CDR1 is SGHDT and CDR2 is YYEEEE. The CDR3 consists of 16 residues. J gave up 3 bases and V 0 bases, and 7 bases lay outside the gene matches. The CDR3 bases are TGTGCCAGCAGCTTGGCGCTAGCGGGGTTCTTCTACGAGCAGTACTTC. As protein: CASSLALAGFFYEQYF.

The CDR3, as DNA: TGTGCCAGCAGCTCCCTGACAGGGGGCGCGACCGGGGAGCTGTTTTTT. Its protein is CASSSLTGGATGELFF. The chain carries TRBV13 and TRBJ2-2; 10 bases are shared with TRBD1. The CDR3 has 16 amino acids. Germline V lookup: CDR1 PRHDT, CDR2 FYEKMQ (reference sequence). J lost 5 bases, V lost 4 bases, and 7 bases had no gene match. Full variable domain (remainder filled in from reference TRBV13 and TRBJ2-2): AAGVIQSPRHLIKEKRETATLKCYPIPRHDTVYWYQQGPGQDPQFLISFYEKMQSDKGSIPDRFSAQQFSDYHSELNMSSLELGDSALYFCASSSLTGGATGELFFGEGSRLTVL.

The chain combines TRBV10-3 with TRBJ2-7; D unclear. This CDR3 contains 14 residues. Germline lookup yields CDR1 ENHRY and CDR2 SYGVKD. V was shortened by 1 base and J by 0 bases, with 7 bases between the two germline ends. CDR3: CAISELSSSYEQYF. CDR3 bases: TGTGCCATCAGTGAGTTGTCGAGCTCCTACGAGCAGTACTTC.

This clone was recorded a few times. The chain recombines TRBV9 with TRBJ2-3; possibly TRBD1 or TRBD2 for D (5 bases each). In germline, CDR1 is SGDLS, CDR2 YYNGEE. The germline V and J ends were trimmed by 4 bases and 0 bases, with 15 bases remaining between them. This CDR3 has 16 residues. The CDR3 sequence is CASSPTGWGSTDTQYF. The CDR3 DNA sequence: TGTGCCAGCAGCCCCACGGGGTGGGGGAGCACAGATACGCAGTATTTT.

The rearrangement uses TRBV2 and TRBJ2-7; D is unclear. V dropped 7 bases and J dropped 4 bases, with 23 bases sitting between them. This CDR3 comprises 16 residues. Germline loops: CDR1 SNHLY, CDR2 FYNNEI. In nucleotides, the CDR3 is TGTGCCAGCAAACTCACGGAGTGGGGTATGGGGTACGAGCAGTACTTC. Translation gives CASKLTEWGMGYEQYF. Full variable domain (remainder filled in from reference TRBV2 and TRBJ2-7): EPEVTQTPSHQVTQMGQEVILRCVPISNHLYFYWYRQILGQKVEFLVSFYNNEISEKSEIFDDQFSVERPDGSNFTLKIRSTKLEDSAMYFCASKLTEWGMGYEQYFGPGTRLTVT.

This clone is classed as medium-sized. J is TRBJ2-7 and V is TRBV27; the D gene is possibly TRBD1 (7 bases). CDR1 and CDR2 (germline): MNHEY, SMNVEV (reference sequence). V was pared by 5 bases and J by 3 bases, with 20 bases between. The CDR3 totals 16 residues. DNA of the CDR3: TGTGCCAGCAGTGACTCAGGGGGGTATTCGTTCTACGAGCAGTACTTC. The encoded protein is CASSDSGGYSFYEQYF.

The V gene is TRBV9, the J gene TRBJ1-4; D perhaps matches TRBD1 (5 bases). Trimming pared 1 base from V and 6 bases from J, leaving 13 bases between. This CDR3 has 15 amino acids. Germline values: CDR1 SGDLS, CDR2 YYNGEE. The CDR3: CASSVSREGDEKLFF. The CDR3 DNA reads as TGTGCCAGCAGCGTATCGAGGGAAGGGGATGAAAAACTGTTTTTT.

The chain uses TRBV6-5 and TRBJ1-1; 7 bases align to TRBD1. The CDR3 extends over 13 amino acids. The V and J ends lost 5 bases and 7 bases, in that order; junction bases with no gene match: 7. CDR1 and CDR2 (germline): MNHEY, SVGAGI. This CDR3 is CASSVTGPLEAFF. As DNA, the CDR3 is TGTGCCAGCAGTGTGACAGGGCCCCTTGAAGCTTTCTTT.

The CDR3 sequence is CASRQGGNNEQFF. DNA for the CDR3: TGTGCCAGTCGACAGGGGGGAAACAATGAGCAGTTCTTC. This chain joins TRBV27 and TRBJ2-1, with 9 bases matching TRBD1. This CDR3 region has 13 residues. V shed 9 bases and J 5 bases; nucleotides not matched to a gene: 5. Germline loops: CDR1 MNHEY, CDR2 SMNVEV (reference sequence).

The rearrangement links TRBV30 to TRBJ2-7; TRBD1 matches at 8 bases. CDR3 length: 14 residues. In germline, CDR1 is GTSNPN, CDR2 SVGIG (reference sequence). Germline trimming cut 5 bases from V and 2 bases from J; bases unmatched to any gene: 8. In nucleotides, the CDR3 is TGTGCCTGGGACACAGGGGGGAACACCTACGAGCAGTACTTC. This encodes CAWDTGGNTYEQYF.

The chain employs TRBV7-2 and TRBJ1-2; the D is unclear. Germline CDR1 is SGHTA and CDR2 is FQGNSA. There are 14 residues in the CDR3. Deletions cut 0 bases from V and 0 bases from J, with 5 bases between. CDR3 bases: TGTGCCAGCAGCTTAGCTCTAGCTAACTATGGCTACACCTTC. This translates into CASSLALANYGYTF. Full variable domain (remainder filled in from reference TRBV7-2 and TRBJ1-2): GAGVSQSPSNKVTEKGKDVELRCDPISGHTALYWYRQSLGQGLEFLIYFQGNSAPDKSGLPSDRFSAERTGGSVSTLTIQRTQQEDSAVYLCASSLALANYGYTFGSGTRLTVV.